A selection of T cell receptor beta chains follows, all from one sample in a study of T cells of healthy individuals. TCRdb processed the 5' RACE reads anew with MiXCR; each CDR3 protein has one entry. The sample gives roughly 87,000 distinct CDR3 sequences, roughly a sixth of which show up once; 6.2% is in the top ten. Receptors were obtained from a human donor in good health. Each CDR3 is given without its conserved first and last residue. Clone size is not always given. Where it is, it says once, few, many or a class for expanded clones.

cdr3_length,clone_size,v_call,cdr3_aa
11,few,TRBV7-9,ASSLASGEKLF
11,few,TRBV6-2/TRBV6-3,ASSREINQPQH
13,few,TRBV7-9,ASSLGAAMNTEAF
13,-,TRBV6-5,ASSYSGRAGNTIY
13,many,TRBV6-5,ASSYRGDSGNTIY
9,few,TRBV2,AIHEATEAF
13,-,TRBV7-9,ASSPGGGLNYGYT
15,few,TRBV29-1,SVEDPFRDIPVETQY
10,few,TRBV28,ASIGSSYEQY
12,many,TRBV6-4,ASSDSTGGNEQF
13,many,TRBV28,ASTSPGTRNNEQF
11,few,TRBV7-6,ASSLNRHQPQH
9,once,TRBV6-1,ASMVNQPQH
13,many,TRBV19,ASSMGGDAQRKLF
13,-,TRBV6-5,ASSYGVQGDTEAF
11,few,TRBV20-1,SATSLTTGELF
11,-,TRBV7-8,ASSPSSSHEQY
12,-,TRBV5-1,ASSFFRPSYEQY
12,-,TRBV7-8,ASRPDSQREKLF
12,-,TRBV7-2,ASSLADSLHEQF
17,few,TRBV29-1,SVNKAGQGPSTSGSPPF
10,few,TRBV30,AWSGDRYEQY
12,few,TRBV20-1,SARVFQITDTQY
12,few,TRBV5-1,ASIGGQDTGELF
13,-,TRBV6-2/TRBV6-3,ASSYRSGSYNEQF
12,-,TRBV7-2,ASSLTSLVYEQY
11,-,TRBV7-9,ASSLAQGLGYT
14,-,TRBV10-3,AISESGGFNTGELF
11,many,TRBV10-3,AISIPSTDTQY
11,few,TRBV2,ASRDTRADGYT
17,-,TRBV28,ASRPGGRNLILAKNIQY
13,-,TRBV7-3,ASSWSLAGGDTQY
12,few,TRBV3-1,ASSQVGTLNEQF
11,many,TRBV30,AWTLRDGYEQY
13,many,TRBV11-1,ASSYQPSPNTEAF
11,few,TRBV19,ASIRYTNTEAF
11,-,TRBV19,ASSTAGQETQY